This T cell receptor (beta chain) originates from a study of T cells after yellow fever vaccination. This clonotype was detected only a few times. TCRdb reanalysed the 5' RACE reads using MiXCR and keeps one entry per CDR3 protein. The sample yields 150,000 to 200,000 distinct CDR3 sequences, 9.5% to 12% seen once. CDR1 and CDR2 (germline): MDHEN, SYDVKM. This CDR3 has 15 residues. Trimming cost V 4 bases and J 4 bases, with 11 bases left between them. Sequenced material: CD8+ T cells sorted from PBMCs, taken 15 days after the yellow fever booster vaccination. The chain employs TRBV28 and TRBJ1-6; D gene unclear. This TCR derives from a man aged 18 to 29 who received the YFV17D yellow fever vaccine. The CDR3: CASSSRGVYNSPLHF. As DNA, the CDR3 is TGTGCCAGCAGTTCGCGGGGAGTTTATAATTCACCCCTCCACTTT.